A single sample gave rise to the 8 T cell receptor beta chains below, sequenced in a study of early T cells in non-severe SARS-CoV-2 infection (dated by TCRdb to about 2021). The library was obtained by 5' RACE. Sequencing instrument: NextSeq 500. The raw public reads went through TCRdb reprocessing: fastp at Q25, MiXCR clone calling, in-frame beta chains kept. Rows with one shared CDR3 protein collapse into an entry with the most common genes and DNA. This sample holds tens of thousands of distinct CDR3 sequences; about 5.2% were observed only once. Roughly 6.2% of the sample goes to the ten largest clones. The sequencing used whole blood, collected at baseline. These TCRs come from an adult who was a healthcare worker with PCR-confirmed SARS-CoV-2 infection or an uninfected control (not recorded which).

The chain recombines TRBV5-4 with TRBJ2-7; D remains unclear. Germline V gene lookup returns CDR1 SGHNT and CDR2 YYREEE (reference sequence). Between the trimmed V and J ends, which lost 2 bases and 4 bases, there was a span of 7 bases. CDR3 length: 12 amino acids. The CDR3 DNA is TGTGCCAGCAGCTTCGACGTTTACGAGCAGTACTTC. Its protein is CASSFDVYEQYF.

Ten or more counts support this clonotype. The chain carries TRBV28 and TRBJ2-2, with 12 bases matching TRBD2. Per germline, CDR1 MDHEN and CDR2 SYDVKM. The junction had 2 bases not matched to a gene; V was cut back by 5 bases and J by 1 base. The CDR3 has 16 amino acids. The CDR3 spells CASSMTSGRNTGELFF. CDR3 in DNA: TGTGCCAGCAGTATGACTAGCGGGAGGAACACCGGGGAGCTGTTTTTT.

This clonotype occurred many times. The chain combines TRBV27 with TRBJ2-7; D is undetermined. Germline loops: CDR1 MNHEY, CDR2 SMNVEV (reference sequence). With 4 bases removed from V and 3 bases from J, the gap between germline ends came to 10 bases. The CDR3 runs 13 residues. The CDR3 region has the DNA TGTGCCAGCAGTTCCGGCTCCAGCTACGAGCAGTACTTC. Encoded protein: CASSSGSSYEQYF.

The sample holds many counts of this clonotype. Written as DNA, the CDR3 is TGCGCCAGCAGCTTGAGTACAGGTGGAGATACGCAGTATTTT. Protein: CASSLSTGGDTQYF. The J gene is TRBJ2-3, the V gene TRBV5-1; tentative D call: TRBD1 (5 bases). This CDR3 is built from 14 residues. Germline V gene sequence: CDR1 SGHRS, CDR2 YFSETQ. Trimming left V 1 base short and J 5 bases short, with 11 bases between. The complete variable domain, with remaining parts taken from reference TRBV5-1 and TRBJ2-3, reads KAGVTQTPRYLIKTRGQQVTLSCSPISGHRSVSWYQQTPGQGLQFLFEYFSETQRNKGNFPGRFSGRQFSNSRSEMNVSTLELGDSALYLCASSLSTGGDTQYFGPGTRLTVL.

This clonotype was counted at least ten times. The rearrangement joins TRBV20-1 to TRBJ2-3; no firm D call. CDR3 length: 11 residues. In germline, CDR1 is DFQATT, CDR2 SNEGSKA (reference sequence). V lost 3 bases to trimming and J lost 3 bases, with 4 bases between them. The CDR3: CSARVTDTQYF. In nucleotides, the CDR3 is TGCAGTGCTAGGGTTACAGATACGCAGTATTTT.

The chain recombines TRBV10-1 with TRBJ2-5, with D perhaps matching TRBD1 (5 bases). CDR1 and CDR2 (germline): WNHNN, SYGVQD (reference sequence). The CDR3 sequence is 14 residues long. Trimming cost V 0 bases and J 8 bases, with 13 bases left between them. DNA of the CDR3: TGCGCCAGCAGTGAGTCGACAGACTGGGGAACCCAGTACTTC. Translation: CASSESTDWGTQYF.

In this sample, this clonotype is medium-sized. The J gene is TRBJ2-7, the V gene TRBV19; D may be TRBD1 or TRBD2 (5 bases each). The CDR3 is 13 residues long. The germline V gene has CDR1 LNHDA and CDR2 SQIVND (reference sequence). V was cut by 6 bases and J by 9 bases, with 18 bases left in between. The CDR3 region has the DNA TGTGCCAGTAGCCGGGACGGCACCAAGGGGCAGTACGTC. This codes for CASSRDGTKGQYV.

This clonotype was counted many times. V and J are TRBV5-1 and TRBJ1-4; D remains unclear. The CDR3 has 14 amino acids. V was shortened by 2 bases and J by 0 bases, with 5 bases between the two germline ends. CDR1 SGHRS and CDR2 YFSETQ come from the germline V gene. The DNA for the CDR3 is TGCGCCAGCAGCTTCGCCGCAACTAATGAAAAACTGTTTTTT. Translation gives CASSFAATNEKLFF.